Listed here are 25 T cell receptor beta chains from one sample, sequenced in a study of post-analysis software for immune sequencing data. Unique molecular identifiers were carried by the TCR beta cDNA libraries. TCRdb ran MiXCR on the PCR reads and lists one entry per CDR3 protein. The profile shows about 820,000 distinct CDR3 sequences, approximately 53% of them singletons. Antigens for these TCRs are unknown. Overall study findings and caveats: Four to six TRBV segments, including TRBV5-6, TRBV5-1 and TRBV20-1, were more frequent in patients than controls.

Sequencing was done on a sample of blood. The receptors derive from a girl aged 10-17 years with multiple sclerosis.

The chain joins TRBV20-1 to TRBJ2-5; D gene uncertain. Germline values: CDR1 DFQATT, CDR2 SNEGSKA (reference sequence). Trimming removed 5 bases from V and 7 bases from J, with 17 bases in between. The CDR3 has 13 residues. CDR3 nucleotide sequence: TGCAGTGCTGGATTTATAGGTTCTGGGACCCAGTACTTC. Amino acid sequence: CSAGFIGSGTQYF.

This clonotype was seen at least ten times. The V gene is TRBV5-1, the J gene TRBJ1-2; no clear D gene. CDR1 and CDR2 from the germline V gene are SGHRS and YFSETQ. The CDR3 loop spans 14 amino acids. V lost 0 bases, J lost 6 bases, and 12 bases lay in between. In DNA form, the CDR3 reads TGCGCCAGCAGCTTGGAGAGGGCGCTGGATGGCTACACCTTC. This translates into CASSLERALDGYTF.

As concerns this clonotype: Mismatch with germline at one junction end may stem from a read error. The J gene is TRBJ1-1, the V gene TRBV19; D is ambiguous. Germline loops: CDR1 LNHDA, CDR2 SQIVND (reference sequence). The CDR3 is 16 residues long. The CDR3 sequence: CASSIDHAGWNTEAFF. In nucleotides, the CDR3 is TGTGCCAGTAGTATAGATCATGCGGGGTGGAACACTGAGGCTTTCTTT. The entire variable domain, with the rest obtained from reference TRBV19 and TRBJ1-1, is as follows: DGGITQSPKYLFRKEGQNVTLSCEQNLNHDAMYWYRQDPGQGLRLIYYSQIVNDFQKGDIAEGYSVSREKKESFPLTVTSAQKNPTAFYLCASSIDHAGWNTEAFFGQGTRLTVV.

The chain employs TRBV5-1 and TRBJ2-4; D remains unclear. CDR1 and CDR2 (germline): SGHRS, YFSETQ. V dropped 4 bases and J dropped 7 bases, with 15 bases sitting between them. There are 14 residues in the CDR3. DNA for the CDR3: TGCGCCAGCAGCCGGAATGTCGACTGGAACATTCAGTACTTC. Translating gives CASSRNVDWNIQYF.

The chain recombines TRBV6-6 with TRBJ2-5; the D is unclear. Germline V gives CDR1 MNHNY, CDR2 SVGAGI (reference sequence). CDR3 length: 14 residues. Trimming took 0 bases from V and 2 from J, leaving 7 bases between them. CDR3 DNA sequence: TGTGCCAGCAGTTACTCTTCAGCACAAGAGACCCAGTACTTC. Protein: CASSYSSAQETQYF.

This sequence joins TRBV27 and TRBJ2-3; 8 nucleotides align to TRBD1. The CDR3 consists of 15 residues. With V trimmed by 5 bases and J by 6 bases, 10 bases remained unmatched. From germline, CDR1 is MNHEY and CDR2 SMNVEV (reference sequence). CDR3 bases: TGTGCCAGCAGTGCCCGACAGGGGAAATCGGATACGCAGTATTTT. Translated: CASSARQGKSDTQYF.

J is TRBJ2-1 and V is TRBV3-1; 8 nucleotides line up with TRBD2. The V segment lost 0 bases and the J segment 4 bases; nucleotides outside the gene matches: 11. Per germline, CDR1 LGHDT and CDR2 YNNKEL (reference sequence). There are 18 residues in the CDR3. CDR3 DNA sequence: TGTGCCAGCAGCCAAGAGCGGGCGGGAGGAGTGTCTTACAATGAGCAGTTCTTC. It translates to CASSQERAGGVSYNEQFF.

The rearrangement joins TRBV30 to TRBJ2-5; D remains unclear. Trimming cost V 8 bases and J 4 bases, with 23 bases left between them. The CDR3 loop spans 15 amino acids. CDR1 is GTSNPN and CDR2 is SVGIG in the germline V gene (reference sequence). As DNA, the CDR3 is TGTGCCGGATATTTGGTATACAGTGGTGGAGAGACCCAGTACTTC. Translated: CAGYLVYSGGETQYF.

This clonotype was seen only a few times. The gene calls are TRBV21-1 and TRBJ2-1; no check of the table's D call, TRBD2, against the DNA was made. TRBV21-1 constitutes a pseudogene. The CDR3 is made up of 17 amino acids. DNA for the CDR3: TGTGCCAGCAGCAAAGTGAAGCGGGAGGGATACTACAATGAGCAGTTCTTC. This translates into CASSKVKREGYYNEQFF.

This chain joins TRBV29-1 and TRBJ1-2; a possible D gene is TRBD1 (5 bases). The CDR3 is 14 amino acids. V lost 6 bases, J lost 3 bases, and 17 bases lay in between. Germline V gene lookup returns CDR1 SQVTM and CDR2 ANQGSEA. CDR3 coding DNA: TGCAGCGTCTTGAGTTGGGGCAGTTACTATGGCTACACCTTC. This encodes CSVLSWGSYYGYTF.

V usage is TRBV4-2 and J usage is TRBJ2-1; D might be TRBD1 or TRBD2, each matching 5 bases. The CDR3 consists of 13 residues. The germline V and J ends were trimmed by 4 bases and 6 bases, with 10 bases remaining between them. CDR1 LGHNA and CDR2 YNFKEQ come from the germline V gene. The CDR3: CASSRGWGNEQFF. DNA for the CDR3: TGTGCCAGCAGCCGGGGGTGGGGCAATGAGCAGTTCTTC.

The chain carries TRBV27 and TRBJ2-5; D may be TRBD2 (5 bases). The CDR3 contains 18 residues. V was shortened by 5 bases and J by 5 bases, with 27 bases between the two germline ends. Germline CDR1 and CDR2: MNHEY and SMNVEV (reference sequence). CDR3 region: CASSTKLANLAVSETQYF. DNA for the CDR3: TGTGCCAGCAGTACCAAGCTAGCCAATTTAGCAGTATCGGAGACCCAGTACTTC.

This sequence joins TRBV25-1 and TRBJ2-3; D is possibly TRBD1 (5 bases). The CDR3 is made up of 15 amino acids. Germline CDR1 MGHDK, CDR2 SYGVNS. The germline V and J ends were trimmed by 0 bases and 3 bases, with 10 bases remaining between them. CDR3 loop: CASSEYRAGTDTQYF. The CDR3 region has the DNA TGTGCCAGCAGTGAATATCGGGCAGGGACAGATACGCAGTATTTT.

The V and J genes are TRBV28 and TRBJ1-2, with unresolved D. CDR3 length: 14 amino acids. Trimming took 2 bases from V and 2 from J, leaving 9 bases between them. Germline V gene lookup returns CDR1 MDHEN and CDR2 SYDVKM. CDR3 sequence reads: CASSLNPANYGYTF. CDR3 DNA sequence: TGTGCCAGCAGTTTAAACCCAGCGAACTATGGCTACACCTTC.

The chain has TRBV7-9 and TRBJ2-2, with D possibly being TRBD1 or TRBD2 (5 bases each). Germline assignment: CDR1 SEHNR and CDR2 FQNEAQ (reference sequence). V lost 5 bases and J 3 bases, leaving 10 bases between the germline ends. The CDR3 totals 14 residues. The CDR3 spells CASSLGTDTGELFF. The CDR3 region has the DNA TGTGCCAGCAGCCTAGGGACCGACACCGGGGAGCTGTTTTTT.

The J gene is TRBJ2-3, the V gene TRBV11-2; 7 bases line up with TRBD1. CDR1 is SGHAT, CDR2 FQNNGV, per germline. Germline trimming cut 6 bases from V and 4 bases from J; bases unmatched to any gene: 22. The CDR3 consists of 19 residues. CDR3 nucleotide sequence: TGTGCCAGCAGGCCTCTTACAGGGGTCCCCCGACGGGCAGCAGATACGCAGTATTTT. Translation gives CASRPLTGVPRRAADTQYF. Supplemented by reference TRBV11-2 and TRBJ2-3, the full variable domain reads EAGVAQSPRYKIIEKRQSVAFWCNPISGHATLYWYQQILGQGPKLLIQFQNNGVVDDSQLPKDRFSAERLKGVDSTLKIQPAKLEDSAVYLCASRPLTGVPRRAADTQYFGPGTRLTVL.

This chain uses TRBV4-2 with TRBJ2-1; the D gene is possibly TRBD2 (5 bases). Germline V gene sequence: CDR1 LGHNA, CDR2 YNFKEQ. V was cut by 0 bases and J by 6 bases, with 15 bases left in between. The CDR3 extends over 16 amino acids. The CDR3: CASSQEGLAESNEQFF. For the CDR3, the DNA is TGTGCCAGCAGCCAAGAAGGCCTAGCAGAAAGCAATGAGCAGTTCTTC.

This clonotype was picked up a small number of times. The chain couples TRBV15 to TRBJ2-7; D perhaps matches TRBD1 (6 bases). The CDR3 runs to 14 residues. With 2 bases removed from V and 3 bases from J, the gap between germline ends came to 11 bases. CDR1 is LNHNV, CDR2 YYDKDF, per germline (reference sequence). CDR3 loop: CATSRTQGHYEQYF. The CDR3 DNA is TGTGCCACCAGCAGAACCCAGGGGCACTACGAGCAGTACTTC.

The chain carries TRBV29-1 and TRBJ1-1; TRBD1 agrees at 7 bases. Germline V gene data show CDR1 as SQVTM and CDR2 as ANQGSEA. The CDR3 spans 12 residues. V dropped 6 bases and J dropped 5; count of bases not matched to a gene: 6. The DNA of the CDR3 is TGCAGCGTGGCGCCAGGGGGGACTGAAGCTTTCTTT. This gives the protein CSVAPGGTEAFF.

The J gene is TRBJ2-7, the V gene TRBV5-1; TRBD2 matches at 10 bases. V was clipped by 1 base and J by 7 bases; unmatched bases: 14. Per the germline V gene, CDR1 is SGHRS and CDR2 is YFSETQ. This CDR3 has 17 residues. This CDR3 reads CASSLFPAGGPSEEQYF. The CDR3 DNA reads as TGCGCCAGCAGCTTGTTTCCAGCGGGAGGGCCGTCGGAGGAGCAGTACTTC.

The genes are TRBV12-5 and TRBJ2-7; the D gene is possibly TRBD2 (7 bases). The ends were cut back, 11 bases at V and 2 bases at J, with 16 bases in the middle. Germline V gene lookup returns CDR1 LGHNT and CDR2 FRNRAP. The CDR3 runs 13 residues. CDR3 DNA: TGTGCTCCTAGCCCGGGGGGCCCCTACGAGCAGTACTTC. As protein: CAPSPGGPYEQYF.

This clonotype was seen repeatedly, ten times or more. The CDR3 protein is CASSLMGPGTGAYEQYF. The CDR3 bases are TGCGCCAGCAGCTTAATGGGCCCCGGGACAGGGGCCTACGAGCAGTACTTC. The chain employs TRBV5-1 and TRBJ2-7, with 10 positions matching TRBD1. This CDR3 is 17 amino acids long. The V gene end was trimmed by 2 bases and the J gene end by 2 bases; junction bases not matched to a gene: 10. Germline lookup yields CDR1 SGHRS and CDR2 YFSETQ.

The CDR3 loop reads CASSELTADYGYTF. The CDR3 DNA is TGTGCCAGCAGTGAATTAACAGCCGACTATGGCTACACCTTC. The gene calls are TRBV25-1 and TRBJ1-2; D is ambiguous. The CDR3 runs 14 residues. V lost 1 base to trimming and J lost 3 bases, with 9 bases between them. CDR1 is MGHDK, CDR2 SYGVNS, per germline.

The chain uses TRBV7-9 and TRBJ2-3; the D call may be TRBD1 or TRBD2 (5 bases each). The CDR3 covers 17 residues. Germline loops: CDR1 SEHNR, CDR2 FQNEAQ (reference sequence). V was cut by 5 bases and J by 5 bases, with 23 bases left in between. For the CDR3, the DNA is TGTGCCAGCAGCGCAAAGTCGCGAGGGGCATATAGAGATACGCAGTATTTT. This codes for CASSAKSRGAYRDTQYF.

V usage is TRBV20-1 and J usage is TRBJ2-7, with D perhaps matching TRBD1 (6 bases). Trimming cost V 1 base and J 2 bases, with 12 bases left between them. The CDR3 sequence is 14 residues long. The V gene's germline CDR1 is DFQATT and CDR2 SNEGSKA (reference sequence). This chain's CDR3 is CSARVRDNPYEQYF. CDR3 coding DNA: TGCAGTGCTAGAGTTCGGGACAACCCCTACGAGCAGTACTTC.